This T cell receptor beta chain emerged from a study of cytomegalovirus exposure and HLA in healthy donors. Across the study: Early on, a data release was issued that held roughly 80 million unique TCRs from HLA-typed donors. Study findings and constraints: Versus the approximately 670-donor mean, an Asian-associated ancestry cluster reportedly showed fewer N-insertions in a later analysis. A missense DCLRE1C variant was associated with V- and J-gene trimming of TCR beta chains in a later analysis, and an independent cohort replicated the association.

PCR employed 60 Vbeta and 13 Jbeta primers. Profiling relied on immunoSEQ multiplex PCR, and the TCRdb table lists in-frame clones only, not all of them. The sample holds under 80,000 clones, roughly 77% seen once. Trimming removed 1 base at V and 10 bases at J, with 5 bases between. Germline V lookup: CDR1 MGHRA, CDR2 YSYEKL. The CDR3 is 11 residues long. A remark on this clone: The antigen remains unidentified.

This chain links TRBV4-1 with TRBJ2-1, with D possibly TRBD2 on 5 matching bases. The clonotype originates from a woman in her 30s in good health and CMV-seronegative. Sequencing input: PBMCs. CDR3 sequence (DNA): TGCGCCAGCAGCCAAGGACTAGAGCAGTTCTTC. Translating it yields CASSQGLEQFF.